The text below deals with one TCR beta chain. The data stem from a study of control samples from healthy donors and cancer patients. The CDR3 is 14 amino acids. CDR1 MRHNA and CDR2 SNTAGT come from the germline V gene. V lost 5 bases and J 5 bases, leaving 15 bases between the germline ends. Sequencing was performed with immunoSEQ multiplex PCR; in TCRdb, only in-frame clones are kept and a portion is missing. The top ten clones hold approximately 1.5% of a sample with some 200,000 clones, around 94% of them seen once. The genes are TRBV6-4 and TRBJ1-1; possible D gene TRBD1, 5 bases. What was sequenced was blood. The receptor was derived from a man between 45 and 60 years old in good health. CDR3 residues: CASSPSPGNTEAFF. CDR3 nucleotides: TGTGCCAGCAGTCCTTCCCCAGGGAATACTGAAGCTTTCTTT.